These T cell receptor beta chains were read from a single sample in a study of blood T cell repertoires in COVID-19. Repertoires were generated with immunoSEQ multiplex PCR, while TCRdb's copy carries only in-frame clones and drops some. The sample has around 250,000 clones; around 90% are singletons. The sequenced sample consisted of peripheral blood. The receptors originated from a woman between 40 and 55 years old who had recovered from COVID-19. CDR3s include the opening cysteine and the closing phenylalanine or tryptophan. D genes are given only for firm matches.

J gene: TRBJ2-7
D gene: TRBD2
V gene: TRBV5-1
CDR3 protein: CASSLVGSGSLDEQYF
CDR3 DNA: TGCGCCAGCAGCTTGGTGGGTAGCGGGAGCCTGGACGAGCAGTACTTC

J gene: TRBJ2-7
D gene: NA
V gene: TRBV7-9
CDR3 protein: CASSLGSDTESSYEQYF
CDR3 DNA: TGTGCCAGCAGCTTAGGGTCGGACACGGAAAGCTCCTACGAGCAGTACTTC

J gene: TRBJ2-7
D gene: TRBD2
V gene: TRBV7-9
CDR3 protein: CASSTGTKVYEQYF
CDR3 DNA: TGTGCCAGCAGCACCGGGACTAAGGTCTACGAGCAGTACTTC

J gene: TRBJ2-6
D gene: TRBD2
V gene: TRBV7-9
CDR3 protein: CASSETSGSSGANVLTF
CDR3 DNA: TGTGCCAGCAGCGAGACTAGCGGGAGCTCTGGGGCCAACGTCCTGACTTTC

J gene: TRBJ2-5
D gene: NA
V gene: TRBV2
CDR3 protein: CASRGTPQETQYF
CDR3 DNA: TGTGCCAGCAGGGGGACTCCACAAGAGACCCAGTACTTC

J gene: TRBJ2-7
D gene: TRBD1
V gene: TRBV30
CDR3 protein: CAWSDRDRVSNEQYF
CDR3 DNA: TGTGCCTGGAGTGACCGGGACAGGGTTTCCAACGAGCAGTACTTC

J gene: TRBJ2-1
D gene: TRBD1
V gene: TRBV7-3
CDR3 protein: CASSRGQGNNEQFF
CDR3 DNA: TGTGCCAGCAGCCGAGGACAGGGGAACAATGAGCAGTTCTTC

J gene: TRBJ2-3
D gene: NA
V gene: TRBV7-2
CDR3 protein: CASSLAIRDTQYF
CDR3 DNA: TGTGCCAGCAGCTTAGCGATCCGGGATACGCAGTATTTT

J gene: TRBJ2-7
D gene: TRBD1
V gene: TRBV12-5
CDR3 protein: CASGPGQGTEQYF
CDR3 DNA: TGTGCTAGTGGTCCGGGACAGGGCACCGAGCAGTACTTC

J gene: TRBJ2-1
D gene: TRBD1
V gene: TRBV24-1
CDR3 protein: CATSELGQDNEQFF
CDR3 DNA: TGTGCCACCAGTGAACTTGGACAGGACAATGAGCAGTTCTTC

J gene: TRBJ2-5
D gene: NA
V gene: TRBV14
CDR3 protein: CASSHRGDRTETQYF
CDR3 DNA: TGTGCCAGCAGCCATCGGGGGGACAGGACGGAGACCCAGTACTTC